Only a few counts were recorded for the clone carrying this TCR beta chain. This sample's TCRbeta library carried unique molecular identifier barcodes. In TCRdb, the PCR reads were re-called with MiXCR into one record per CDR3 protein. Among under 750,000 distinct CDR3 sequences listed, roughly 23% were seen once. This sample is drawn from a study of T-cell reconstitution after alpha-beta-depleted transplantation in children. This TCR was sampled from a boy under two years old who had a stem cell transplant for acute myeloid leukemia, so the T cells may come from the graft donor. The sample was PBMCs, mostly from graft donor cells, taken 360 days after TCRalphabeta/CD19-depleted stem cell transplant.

The CDR3 is CSASGAGGLTDTQYF. Written as DNA, the CDR3 is TGCAGTGCTAGTGGCGCGGGGGGGCTGACAGATACGCAGTATTTT. The rearrangement uses TRBV20-1 and TRBJ2-3; 9 bases match TRBD2. V lost 3 bases, J lost 3 bases, and 7 bases stayed unmatched. The germline V gene encodes CDR1 DFQATT and CDR2 SNEGSKA (reference sequence). The CDR3 consists of 15 residues.